This paragraph reports one T cell receptor (beta chain). This clonotype was counted many times. Its antigen remains unidentified. Base qualities are missing; no much larger clone stands one base away. This entry comes from a study of regulatory T cells in long-lasting Graves disease (dated by TCRdb to 2020 to 2022). About the full investigation: Antithyroid drugs had been taken for less than 3 months by newly diagnosed Graves' disease patients. Patients with persistent Graves' disease were compared with patients with newly diagnosed Graves' disease using TCR sequencing and RNA sequencing of peripheral blood. The study was conducted in China and was registered as a clinical trial. A total of 35 or so samples were covered by TCR sequencing, comprising approximately 13 persistent and around 20 newly diagnosed Graves' disease patients. The research as a whole found: More public clonotypes were shared among persistent patients (under 3,000) than among newly diagnosed patients (under 1,000). Persistent disease showed preferential use of TRBV28, TRBJ1-2 and TRBJ2-5, whereas newly diagnosed disease favored TRBV20-1 and TRBJ2-1. The small sample size was acknowledged by the authors as a limitation that may reduce accuracy. Only peripheral blood was studied, because thyroid tissue, the primary lesion, was inaccessible. Sequencing and analysis were limited to the TCR beta chain. Compared with newly diagnosed patients, persistent Graves' disease patients had lower TCR Shannon entropy and fewer highly expanded clones, which suggests clonal expansion.

Measured from the cysteine to the phenylalanine, the CDR3 is 15 residues long. Here the CDR3 DNA is all that survives: 45 bases in frame from base 1. V lost 2 bases and J lost 6 bases, and the count of bases not matched to a germline gene is 6. The germline V gene specifies MNHNS as CDR1 and SASEGT as CDR2. The time point tag for this specimen amounts to: newly diagnosed GD, antithyroid drugs for less than 3 months. For both TCR sequencing and RNA sequencing, RNA was extracted from PBMCs in TRIzol. The diagnosis of Graves' disease followed American Thyroid Association guidelines. Patients for the study were recruited at an endocrinology department in Xi'an, China. From each patient, around 8.3 milliliters of peripheral blood was collected into an EDTA anticoagulant tube. Ficoll Paque Plus density gradient separation was used to isolate PBMCs, and no additional T cell sorting was done. An Agilent 2100 Bioanalyzer and agarose gel were used to check RNA quality, while a NanoDrop 2000 measured RNA concentration.

Library generation was performed with multiplex PCR. The sequencing machine was an Illumina HiSeq 4000. To build TCR beta libraries, CDR3 regions were amplified by Arm-PCR using iRepertoire HTBI primers. Before sequencing, the PCR products went through gel purification. The authors' analysis ran thus. A total of fewer than 80 TRBV and 14 TRBJ segments were identified across samples and were used for gene usage analysis of CDR3 amino acid clonotypes. COPE and FqMerger were used to merge the filtered high-quality paired reads into contigs. Contigs were aligned with BLAST to IMGT TRBV, TRBD and TRBJ reference genes, and CDR3 was defined per IMGT. Any clonotype with a frequency above 0.1% was counted as a highly expanded clone. Repertoire diversity was measured by Shannon entropy, and V-J evenness by the Gini coefficient. Clonotypes shared by more than one individual were considered public. TCRdb cleaned the public reads at Q25 with fastp, built clones with MiXCR and kept in-frame beta chains. Rows matching on CDR3 protein sequence are summarized as one entry with the most common DNA and genes. The V and J calls follow TCRdb's processing rather than the paper's. The sample table holds 250,000 or so distinct CDR3 sequences, of which around 20% were seen once. The ten biggest clones cover over 11% of the sample.

This specimen was peripheral blood mononuclear cells (PBMCs), taken at new diagnosis, from a patient treated with antithyroid drugs. This TCR derives from a female donor with Graves disease. The rearranged chain carries TRBV6-1 and TRBJ2-7; the junction holds 11 bases that match TRBD1. The nucleotide sequence is TGTGCCAGCAGTGAACCGGACAGGGGGCGAGGCGAGCAGTACTTC. This yields the protein CASSEPDRGRGEQYF.